One and the same sample provided the 11 T cell receptor beta chains below, sequenced in a study of neurological immune-mediated disorders. TCRdb reanalysed the 5' RACE reads using MiXCR and keeps one entry per CDR3 protein. The sample lists around 42,000 distinct CDR3 sequences; roughly 12% were seen once. Time point described: longitudinal time-point 3. The material sequenced was PBMCs. The receptors stem from a man aged 30 to 39 in good health.

This clonotype was recorded at least ten times. V gene TRBV29-1 combines with J gene TRBJ2-7; TRBD1 is a possible D gene (6 bases). The ends were cut back, 4 bases at V and 6 bases at J, with 19 bases in the middle. The CDR3 spans 14 residues. Germline V gene data show CDR1 as SQVTM and CDR2 as ANQGSEA. The CDR3 DNA is TGCAGCGTTGTTTCCGGACAGACCATTGGCGAGCAGTACTTC. Translated: CSVVSGQTIGEQYF.

This clonotype showed up many times. The chain uses TRBV7-9 and TRBJ2-7; 8 positions match TRBD2. This CDR3 is built from 15 residues. Germline trimming cut 6 bases from V and 6 bases from J; bases unmatched to any gene: 13. Germline loops: CDR1 SEHNR, CDR2 FQNEAQ (reference sequence). DNA for the CDR3: TGTGCCAGCAGGCCCACTAGCGGTCCCCCAACCGAGCAGTACTTC. Translation: CASRPTSGPPTEQYF.

This clonotype was detected many times. The V gene is TRBV28, the J gene TRBJ1-2; 10 positions agree with TRBD1. The V segment lost 6 bases and the J segment 7 bases; nucleotides outside the gene matches: 5. This CDR3 region has 13 residues. From germline, CDR1 is MDHEN and CDR2 SYDVKM. This chain's CDR3 is CASRTGGDSGYTF. The CDR3 DNA reads as TGTGCCAGCAGGACAGGGGGCGATAGTGGCTACACCTTC.

At least ten counts were recorded for this clonotype. The V gene is TRBV28, the J gene TRBJ2-7, with 11 bases matching TRBD1. After removal of 4 bases from V and 4 bases from J, the junction contained 6 bases not matched to a gene. Germline V CDR1 and CDR2: MDHEN, SYDVKM. The CDR3 spans 15 residues. The DNA of the CDR3 is TGTGCCAGCAGTTCCCTCGGACAGGGGGCTTACGAGCAGTACTTC. Protein: CASSSLGQGAYEQYF. Supplemented by reference TRBV28 and TRBJ2-7, the full variable domain reads DVKVTQSSRYLVKRTGEKVFLECVQDMDHENMFWYRQDPGLGLRLIYFSYDVKMKEKGDIPEGYSVSREKKERFSLILESASTNQTSMYLCASSSLGQGAYEQYFGPGTRLTVT.

There are many counts of this clonotype. The rearrangement joins TRBV11-2 to TRBJ2-7; D is uncertain. V was cut by 1 base and J by 0 bases, with 10 bases left in between. Germline V lookup: CDR1 SGHAT, CDR2 FQNNGV. The CDR3 consists of 15 residues. CDR3 nucleotides: TGTGCCAGCAGCTTAGGGGCGTACAGCTCCTACGAGCAGTACTTC. Amino acids: CASSLGAYSSYEQYF.

The sample holds many counts of this clonotype. This chain joins TRBV25-1 and TRBJ1-4, with D possibly TRBD1 on 6 matching bases. Looked up from germline, CDR1 is MGHDK and CDR2 is SYGVNS. V was trimmed by 5 bases and J by 3 bases, leaving 13 bases between them. CDR3 size: 15 residues. For the CDR3, the DNA is TGTGCCAGCAGTCCCGGGGGCGCGTCTAATGAAAAACTGTTTTTT. This encodes CASSPGGASNEKLFF. Combining the CDR3 with reference TRBV25-1 and TRBJ1-4 gives the whole variable domain EADIYQTPRYLVIGTGKKITLECSQTMGHDKMYWYQQDPGMELHLIHYSYGVNSTEKGDLSSESTVSRIRTEHFPLTLESARPSHTSQYLCASSPGGASNEKLFFGSGTQLSVL.

The chain joins TRBV20-1 to TRBJ2-1; D is unresolved. The CDR3 is 13 amino acids. V was clipped by 1 base and J by 3 bases, with 7 bases between them. The germline V gene has CDR1 DFQATT and CDR2 SNEGSKA (reference sequence). CDR3 sequence: CSARAWDYNEQFF. The DNA for the CDR3 is TGCAGTGCTAGAGCCTGGGACTACAATGAGCAGTTCTTC.

This clonotype has at least ten counts. J is TRBJ2-5 and V is TRBV5-1, with D tentatively TRBD1 (5 bases). V was trimmed by 0 bases and J by 4 bases, leaving 7 bases between them. The CDR3 contains 13 residues. Germline V gene lookup returns CDR1 SGHRS and CDR2 YFSETQ. The CDR3 loop is CASSLERGETQYF. Here the CDR3 DNA reads TGCGCCAGCAGCTTGGAAAGGGGAGAGACCCAGTACTTC.

This clonotype was observed at least ten times. The chain has TRBV7-3 and TRBJ2-3; D unclear. The CDR3 is 13 residues long. Trimming stripped 2 bases from V and 2 bases from J, with 5 bases between. Germline values: CDR1 SGHTA, CDR2 FQGTGA. CDR3 amino acids: CASSLAYTDTQYF. The CDR3 bases are TGTGCCAGCAGCTTAGCATACACAGATACGCAGTATTTT.

Regarding this clonotype: A read error may be the cause here, since a much bigger clone is one base away. The V gene is TRBV3-1, the J gene TRBJ2-3; maybe TRBD2 (5 bases). The V gene's germline CDR1 is LGHDT and CDR2 YNNKEL (reference sequence). This CDR3 region has 12 residues. The CDR3 sequence is CSSSQEPGIQYF. DNA for the CDR3: TGTTCCAGCAGCCAAGAACCGGGGATCCAGTATTTT.

This clonotype was seen only once. The rearrangement joins TRBV21-1 to TRBJ2-2. TRBV21-1 is described as a pseudogene. The CDR3 contains 15 residues. The CDR3 loop reads CASSKAASNTGELFF. The CDR3 nucleotides read TGTGCCAGCAGCAAAGCTGCGTCGAACACCGGGGAGCTGTTTTTT.